The 23 T cell receptor beta chains below all came from one sample that was sequenced in a study of blood T cell repertoires in COVID-19. Assay: immunoSEQ multiplex PCR; the TCRdb copy retains only in-frame clones and omits some. The sample shows approximately 60,000 clones, more than 60% of them seen only once. Sequencing was carried out using peripheral blood. These receptor sequences come from a man aged 60 to 69 with acute or convalescent COVID-19.

The V gene is TRBV9, the J gene TRBJ1-1; the match to TRBD1 covers 7 bases. Per germline, CDR1 SGDLS and CDR2 YYNGEE. The CDR3 totals 14 residues. J lost 1 base, V lost 4 bases, and 4 bases had no gene match. This CDR3 is CASSPGTANTEAFF. The CDR3 nucleotides are TGTGCCAGCAGCCCCGGGACAGCGAACACTGAAGCTTTCTTT.

The rearrangement joins TRBV3-1 (or the pseudogene TRBV3-2) to TRBJ2-7; D may be TRBD2 (7 bases). CDR3 length: 13 residues. Trimming pared 6 bases from V and 4 bases from J, leaving 13 bases between. CDR1 is LGHDT, CDR2 YNNKEL, per germline (reference sequence). The DNA for the CDR3 is TGTGCCAGCAGTTTCGGGGGGCTTTACGAGCAGTACTTC. Its translation: CASSFGGLYEQYF.

The genes are TRBV29-1 and TRBJ2-3; the D gene is possibly TRBD1 (5 bases). Germline loops: CDR1 SQVTM, CDR2 ANQGSEA. This CDR3 contains 14 residues. Trimming pared 1 base from V and 7 bases from J, leaving 15 bases between. The CDR3 DNA follows: TGCAGCGTTGAAGCTCCTGGACAAGCTTATACGCAGTATTTT. This codes for CSVEAPGQAYTQYF.

V and J are TRBV9 and TRBJ2-1, with TRBD2 matching over 9 bases. This CDR3 region has 18 residues. V shed 0 bases, J shed 4 bases, and the junction held 11 bases outside the gene matches. The germline V gene encodes CDR1 SGDLS and CDR2 YYNGEE. The CDR3 bases are TGTGCCAGCAGCGTAGATCAGGGCGGGAGGGCGCGGTACAATGAGCAGTTCTTC. This codes for CASSVDQGGRARYNEQFF.

The chain combines TRBV27 with TRBJ2-7; D unresolved. The V gene lost 4 bases and the J gene lost 4 bases, with 17 bases spanning the gap. Germline CDR1 and CDR2: MNHEY and SMNVEV (reference sequence). The CDR3 spans 15 residues. CDR3 protein: CASSWSSQASYEQYF. The CDR3 DNA reads TGTGCCAGCAGTTGGTCCTCCCAGGCGTCATACGAGCAGTACTTC.

This clone turned up a few times. The chain employs TRBV3-1 (or the pseudogene TRBV3-2) and TRBJ1-5, with a weak D call TRBD1 (6 bases). With 5 bases removed from V and 4 bases from J, the gap between germline ends came to 9 bases. The V gene's germline CDR1 is LGHDT and CDR2 YNNKEL (reference sequence). This CDR3 contains 13 residues. DNA of the CDR3: TGTGCCAGCAGCACTGACAGGAATCAGCCCCAGCATTTT. It yields the protein CASSTDRNQPQHF.

CDR3 sequence (DNA): TGTGCCAGCAGCCAAGGTCATGGGGGGACCTATGGCTACACCTTC. Encoded protein: CASSQGHGGTYGYTF. The J gene is TRBJ1-2, the V gene TRBV3-1 (or the pseudogene TRBV3-2), with a weak D call TRBD1 (5 bases). This CDR3 contains 15 residues. V was trimmed by 1 base and J by 4 bases, leaving 13 bases between them. CDR1 is LGHDT and CDR2 is YNNKEL in the germline V gene (reference sequence).

V and J are TRBV11-2 and TRBJ2-3; D remains ambiguous. CDR1 is SGHAT and CDR2 is FQNNGV in the germline V gene. The CDR3 contains 16 residues. V lost 2 bases, J lost 0 bases, and 12 bases lay in between. The CDR3 sequence: CASSLIGGSSTDTQYF. The CDR3 DNA reads TGTGCCAGCAGCTTAATAGGCGGCTCGAGCACAGATACGCAGTATTTT. Together with reference TRBV11-2 and TRBJ2-3, the CDR3 gives the full variable domain: EAGVAQSPRYKIIEKRQSVAFWCNPISGHATLYWYQQILGQGPKLLIQFQNNGVVDDSQLPKDRFSAERLKGVDSTLKIQPAKLEDSAVYLCASSLIGGSSTDTQYFGPGTRLTVL.

CDR3 protein: CASSQEYGTGVNGELFF. CDR3 coding DNA: TGCGCCAGCAGCCAAGAATACGGGACAGGGGTAAACGGGGAGCTGTTTTTT. The rearrangement uses TRBV4-1 and TRBJ2-2; TRBD1 matches at 10 bases. V trimming: 0 bases; J trimming: 7 bases; junction bases outside the gene matches: 8. CDR1 and CDR2 from the germline V gene are MGHRA and YSYEKL. The CDR3 runs 17 residues.

V usage is TRBV27 and J usage is TRBJ2-1, with unresolved D. Germline V gives CDR1 MNHEY, CDR2 SMNVEV (reference sequence). The CDR3 spans 15 residues. The V end was cut by 0 bases, the J end by 5 bases, with 11 bases between. The CDR3 here is CASSLSWQANNEQFF. CDR3 nucleotides: TGTGCCAGCAGTTTATCTTGGCAGGCGAACAATGAGCAGTTCTTC.

This clone was seen only a few times. An end of the junction differs from the germline gene, which may be a read error. The chain has TRBV6-1 and TRBJ1-1; a possible D gene is TRBD1 (6 bases). CDR1 and CDR2 (germline): MNHNS, SASEGT. The CDR3 loop spans 15 amino acids. CDR3 coding DNA: TGTGCCAGCAGTGAAGATCCGAGGACAGCCGGGGTAGGTATCTTT. Its protein product is CASSEDPRTAGVGIF.

This clone was seen only a few times. The V gene is TRBV14, the J gene TRBJ2-1; TRBD2 might be the D (5 bases). V was clipped by 0 bases and J by 7 bases, with 13 bases between them. CDR3 length equals 15 residues. Germline-derived CDR1 and CDR2 are SGHDN and FVKESK. The CDR3 sequence: CASSQEDYLGNEQFF. The CDR3, as DNA: TGTGCCAGCAGCCAAGAAGACTACCTTGGTAATGAGCAGTTCTTC.

The V and J genes are TRBV7-9 and TRBJ1-6, with D perhaps TRBD1 (5 bases). Germline V gives CDR1 SEHNR, CDR2 FQNEAQ (reference sequence). With 0 bases removed from V and 10 bases from J, the gap between germline ends came to 13 bases. CDR3 length equals 15 residues. The DNA of the CDR3 is TGTGCCAGCAGCTTAGCCGCAGGACAAAGGTCACCCCTCCACTTT. This translates into CASSLAAGQRSPLHF.

The chain recombines TRBV2 with TRBJ1-4, with 7 positions matching TRBD1. This CDR3 is 14 amino acids long. Germline lookup yields CDR1 SNHLY and CDR2 FYNNEI. With V trimmed by 6 bases and J by 7 bases, 8 bases remained unmatched. The DNA for the CDR3 is TGTGCCAGCAGCGCGGGACAGATCCTTGAAAAACTGTTTTTT. Translated, it gives CASSAGQILEKLFF.

V is TRBV14 and J is TRBJ2-3, with 11 positions matching TRBD1. The CDR3 contains 16 residues. Germline V CDR1 and CDR2: SGHDN, FVKESK. The junction had 3 bases not matched to a gene; V was cut back by 1 base and J by 3 bases. In DNA, the CDR3 is TGTGCCAGCAGCCAAGGGGACAGGGGGATAACAGATACGCAGTATTTT. Translation gives CASSQGDRGITDTQYF.

The V gene is TRBV5-1, the J gene TRBJ1-2; 7 bases line up with TRBD1. The trim removed 0 bases at V and 4 bases at J, leaving 6 bases unmatched. The germline V gene encodes CDR1 SGHRS and CDR2 YFSETQ. CDR3 length: 15 residues. The CDR3 spells CASSLGAGQSYGYTF. DNA for the CDR3: TGCGCCAGCAGCTTGGGGGCGGGACAGAGCTATGGCTACACCTTC. The complete variable domain, with remaining parts taken from reference TRBV5-1 and TRBJ1-2, reads KAGVTQTPRYLIKTRGQQVTLSCSPISGHRSVSWYQQTPGQGLQFLFEYFSETQRNKGNFPGRFSGRQFSNSRSEMNVSTLELGDSALYLCASSLGAGQSYGYTFGSGTRLTVV.

The V and J genes are TRBV9 and TRBJ1-4; TRBD1 aligns across 8 bases. This CDR3 region has 14 residues. Losses at the gene ends were 1 base for V and 8 bases for J; bases not matched to a gene: 4. The germline gives CDR1 SGDLS, CDR2 YYNGEE. CDR3 sequence reads: CASSVSGGKEKLFF. The CDR3 DNA is TGTGCCAGCAGCGTATCAGGGGGCAAGGAAAAACTGTTTTTT.

The chain is built from TRBV11-2 and TRBJ1-2; D remains ambiguous. With 4 bases removed from V and 2 bases from J, the gap between germline ends came to 14 bases. Germline V gene lookup returns CDR1 SGHAT and CDR2 FQNNGV. The CDR3 consists of 15 residues. The DNA of the CDR3 is TGTGCCAGCAGCTACCCAGGCCTTACGAACTATGGCTACACCTTC. Amino acid sequence: CASSYPGLTNYGYTF.

This chain uses TRBV7-9 with TRBJ2-5, with 8 positions matching TRBD2. The ends lost 2 bases at V and 5 bases at J; junction bases unmatched: 7. The CDR3 sequence is 15 residues long. Germline V CDR1 and CDR2: SEHNR, FQNEAQ (reference sequence). In DNA, the CDR3 is TGTGCCAGCAGCTTAATCCCGCGGGAGGTTGAGACCCAGTACTTC. It encodes CASSLIPREVETQYF.

Here the CDR3 reads CASTSGGRNSPLHF. The CDR3 nucleotides read TGTGCCAGCACCTCGGGGGGGAGGAATTCACCCCTCCACTTT. This chain uses TRBV27 with TRBJ1-6; possible D gene TRBD1, 5 bases. This CDR3 comprises 14 residues. Trimming stripped 7 bases from V and 7 bases from J, with 14 bases between. Germline CDR1 reads MNHEY; CDR2 reads SMNVEV (reference sequence).

This chain uses TRBV19 with TRBJ2-1; 8 bases are a match to TRBD2. The length of the CDR3 is 15 residues. Per germline, CDR1 LNHDA and CDR2 SQIVND (reference sequence). V gave up 0 bases and J gave up 6 bases; unmatched junction bases: 4. Here the CDR3 reads CASSIDTGRANEQFF. For the CDR3, the DNA is TGTGCCAGTAGTATAGATACCGGGAGGGCCAATGAGCAGTTCTTC.

The chain joins TRBV11-2 to TRBJ2-7; D unresolved. V was clipped by 1 base and J by 6 bases, with 16 bases between them. CDR1 and CDR2 from the germline V gene are SGHAT and FQNNGV. The CDR3 is 15 residues long. CDR3 amino acids: CASSLVPGSYSEQYF. The CDR3 coding sequence is TGTGCCAGCAGCTTAGTGCCGGGTTCCTACTCCGAGCAGTACTTC.

The chain recombines TRBV2 with TRBJ2-7; TRBD1 aligns across 8 bases. V lost 6 bases and J lost 2; bases outside the gene matches: 6. Germline V CDR1 and CDR2: SNHLY, FYNNEI. The CDR3 length is 14 residues. CDR3 in amino acids: CASSWGTGAYEQYF. Here the CDR3 DNA reads TGTGCCAGCAGCTGGGGGACAGGCGCCTACGAGCAGTACTTC.